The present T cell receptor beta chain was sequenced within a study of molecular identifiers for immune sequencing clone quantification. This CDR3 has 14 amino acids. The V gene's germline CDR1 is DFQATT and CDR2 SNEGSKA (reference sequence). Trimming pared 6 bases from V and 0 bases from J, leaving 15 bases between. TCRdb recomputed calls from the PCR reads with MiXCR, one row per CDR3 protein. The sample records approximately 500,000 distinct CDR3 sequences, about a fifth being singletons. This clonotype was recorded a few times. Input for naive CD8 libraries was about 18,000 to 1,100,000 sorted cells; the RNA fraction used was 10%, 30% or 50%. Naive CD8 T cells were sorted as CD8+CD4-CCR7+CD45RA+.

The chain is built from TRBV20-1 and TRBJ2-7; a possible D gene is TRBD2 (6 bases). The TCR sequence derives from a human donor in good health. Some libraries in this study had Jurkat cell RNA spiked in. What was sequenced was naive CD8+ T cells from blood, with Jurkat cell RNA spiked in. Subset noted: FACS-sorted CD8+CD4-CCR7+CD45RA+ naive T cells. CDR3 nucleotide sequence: TGCAGTGCAATTAGCGGATTGAGCTCCTACGAGCAGTACTTC. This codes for CSAISGLSSYEQYF.